Each of the 25 T cell receptor beta chains below was sequenced from the same sample in a study of technical replicates of blood from four donors. TCRdb keeps only in-frame clones here, not all; method: immunoSEQ multiplex PCR. The sample includes under 110,000 clones, just over 95% of them seen just once. The sequencing input was T cells isolated from PBMCs. The receptors were gathered from a human donor in good health.

This chain links TRBV9 with TRBJ2-1; 9 bases are shared with TRBD1. Germline V gene data show CDR1 as SGDLS and CDR2 as YYNGEE. V was pared by 3 bases and J by 7 bases, with 8 bases of the junction left unmatched. The CDR3 runs to 15 residues. Written as DNA, the CDR3 is TGTGCCAGCAGCGGACTTTCCGGGACAGGGAATGAGCAGTTCTTC. Translating it yields CASSGLSGTGNEQFF.

This clone was seen a handful of times. V and J are TRBV28 and TRBJ1-5; D gene ambiguous. This CDR3 has 12 residues. The germline CDR1 and CDR2 sequences are MDHEN and SYDVKM. V was trimmed by 2 bases and J by 7 bases, leaving 6 bases between them. The CDR3 DNA is TGTGCCAGCAGTTTAGAGGGCCAGCCCCAGCATTTT. Translation: CASSLEGQPQHF.

V usage is TRBV13 and J usage is TRBJ1-2; 8 bases map to TRBD1. The trim removed 5 bases at V and 4 bases at J, leaving 18 bases unmatched. This CDR3 spans 18 amino acids. CDR1 PRHDT and CDR2 FYEKMQ come from the germline V gene (reference sequence). CDR3 amino acids: CASSQHRGRDLLGYGYTF. CDR3 DNA: TGTGCCAGCAGCCAACACAGGGGGAGGGACCTTTTGGGCTATGGCTACACCTTC.

The gene calls are TRBV28 and TRBJ1-1, with 7 bases identical to TRBD1. Losses at the gene ends were 6 bases for V and 11 bases for J; bases not matched to a gene: 9. The CDR3 is 12 amino acids. Germline V gives CDR1 MDHEN, CDR2 SYDVKM. This chain's CDR3 is CASSQDRAIAFF. The CDR3 DNA reads as TGTGCCAGCAGCCAAGACAGGGCCATCGCTTTCTTT.

This sequence joins TRBV28 and TRBJ1-2, with D hard to call. The V end lost 6 bases, the J end lost 4 bases, and 12 bases lay between the germline ends. The CDR3 is 13 amino acids. Germline CDR1 and CDR2: MDHEN and SYDVKM. The CDR3 protein is CASSSSGPYGYTF. Here the CDR3 DNA reads TGTGCCAGCAGCTCGTCAGGCCCCTATGGCTACACCTTC.

This chain uses TRBV15 with TRBJ2-5; 7 nucleotides match TRBD2. V trimming: 2 bases; J trimming: 0 bases; junction bases outside the gene matches: 3. Germline CDR1 and CDR2: LNHNV and YYDKDF (reference sequence). The CDR3 runs to 15 residues. CDR3 loop: CATSRSLADQETQYF. The DNA of the CDR3 is TGTGCCACCAGCAGATCCCTAGCGGACCAAGAGACCCAGTACTTC.

Only one count was recorded for this clone. The V call is TRBV2, the J call TRBJ2-7, with D unresolved. Trimming removed 2 bases at V and 6 bases at J, with 14 bases between. This CDR3 region has 14 residues. Germline CDR1 SNHLY, CDR2 FYNNEI. CDR3 coding DNA: TGTGCCAGCAGTGAAAGGTCCACAGCCGGCGAGCAGTACTTC. This codes for CASSERSTAGEQYF.

This clone was picked up one time. V and J are TRBV11-2 and TRBJ2-4, with D perhaps TRBD2 (5 bases). CDR1 and CDR2 (germline): SGHAT, FQNNGV. V was trimmed by 0 bases and J by 8 bases, leaving 11 bases between them. This CDR3 region has 14 residues. The CDR3 sequence is CASSLDGQRDIQYF. CDR3 sequence (DNA): TGTGCCAGCAGCTTAGATGGGCAGAGGGACATTCAGTACTTC.

This sequence joins TRBV11-2 and TRBJ2-1; TRBD1 might be the D (6 bases). This CDR3 region has 16 residues. Trimming stripped 1 base from V and 4 bases from J, with 14 bases between. The germline V gene has CDR1 SGHAT and CDR2 FQNNGV. The CDR3 here is CASSLGNQGQYNEQFF. In DNA, the CDR3 is TGTGCCAGCAGCTTAGGAAACCAGGGGCAATACAATGAGCAGTTCTTC.

The chain employs TRBV5-1 and TRBJ2-5; D is possibly TRBD2 (6 bases). The CDR3 is 16 amino acids. Trimming shortened V by 0 bases and J by 5 bases, and 17 bases separated the two germline ends. Looked up from germline, CDR1 is SGHRS and CDR2 is YFSETQ. The CDR3 loop is CASSLGWGEPAETQYF. CDR3 in DNA: TGCGCCAGCAGCTTGGGATGGGGGGAGCCGGCTGAGACCCAGTACTTC.

The chain links TRBV6-1 to TRBJ2-1; TRBD1 agrees at 9 bases. V lost 2 bases, J lost 3 bases, and 2 bases stayed unmatched. Germline CDR1 and CDR2: MNHNS and SASEGT. This CDR3 contains 15 residues. In DNA, the CDR3 is TGTGCCAGCAGTGAACACAGGGGGCTCTACAATGAGCAGTTCTTC. Its translation is CASSEHRGLYNEQFF.

This chain connects TRBV28 to TRBJ2-2, with D perhaps TRBD1 (6 bases). This CDR3 region has 17 residues. Trimming stripped 2 bases from V and 1 base from J, with 14 bases between. Looked up from germline, CDR1 is MDHEN and CDR2 is SYDVKM. The CDR3 loop reads CASSLGPRGENTGELFF. The CDR3 bases are TGTGCCAGCAGTTTAGGCCCCAGGGGAGAGAACACCGGGGAGCTGTTTTTT.

This chain connects TRBV6-1 to TRBJ2-7, with 8 bases lining up with TRBD1. The CDR3 is made up of 14 amino acids. CDR1 is MNHNS and CDR2 is SASEGT in the germline V gene. The J segment lost 0 bases and the V segment lost 5 bases, leaving 3 bases of the junction unmatched. The CDR3 bases are TGTGCCAGCAGTAGGGGGACAGGCTCCTACGAGCAGTACTTC. It translates to CASSRGTGSYEQYF.

The rearrangement uses TRBV6-1 and TRBJ2-2; 9 bases line up with TRBD2. J gave up 5 bases and V 6 bases, and 7 bases lay outside the gene matches. This CDR3 is built from 15 residues. Germline CDR1 reads MNHNS; CDR2 reads SASEGT. In DNA, the CDR3 is TGTGCCAGCAGCGTTAGCGGGGGACTGACCGGGGAGCTGTTTTTT. Its protein product is CASSVSGGLTGELFF.

CDR3 amino acids: CASSALAGDYEQYF. CDR3 nucleotide sequence: TGTGCCAGCAGTGCGCTAGCGGGGGACTACGAGCAGTACTTC. The chain has TRBV2 and TRBJ2-7, with 10 bases that match TRBD2. V lost 4 bases to trimming and J lost 3 bases; unmatched junction nucleotides: 3. The length of the CDR3 is 14 residues. From germline, CDR1 is SNHLY and CDR2 FYNNEI.

This clone has a handful of counts. This chain connects TRBV4-2 to TRBJ1-1; 7 nucleotides align to TRBD1. With 11 bases clipped from V and 4 bases from J, the junction kept 10 bases outside the gene matches. This CDR3 is 13 amino acids long. Germline lookup yields CDR1 LGHNA and CDR2 YNFKEQ. CDR3 amino acids: CASDRTGSTEAFF. The CDR3 DNA reads as TGTGCCTCGGATAGGACAGGAAGCACTGAAGCTTTCTTT.

The chain joins TRBV19 to TRBJ1-5; 7 bases match TRBD1. V lost 3 bases to trimming and J lost 4 bases; unmatched junction nucleotides: 6. The CDR3 extends over 15 amino acids. The germline gives CDR1 LNHDA, CDR2 SQIVND (reference sequence). The CDR3 coding sequence is TGTGCCAGTAGTATGAGAGGGACAGAGAATCAGCCCCAGCATTTT. The encoded protein is CASSMRGTENQPQHF. The full variable domain, rest sourced from reference TRBV19 and TRBJ1-5, is DGGITQSPKYLFRKEGQNVTLSCEQNLNHDAMYWYRQDPGQGLRLIYYSQIVNDFQKGDIAEGYSVSREKKESFPLTVTSAQKNPTAFYLCASSMRGTENQPQHFGDGTRLSIL.

V and J are TRBV21-1 and TRBJ2-7; the tabulated D call, TRBD2, remains unverified against the DNA. TRBV21-1 is a recognized pseudogene. The CDR3 extends over 18 amino acids. DNA of the CDR3: TGTGCCAGCAGCAACCCCGATTTCCGGCTAGCAGACCACTACGAGCAGTACTTC. This sequence encodes CASSNPDFRLADHYEQYF.

V usage is TRBV4-1 and J usage is TRBJ2-6, with a tentative D call TRBD1 (6 bases). The CDR3 covers 15 residues. V lost 7 bases and J lost 3, with 13 bases in between. Per germline, CDR1 MGHRA and CDR2 YSYEKL. The CDR3 here is CASTGEPLGANVLTF. The CDR3 DNA reads as TGCGCCAGCACAGGGGAACCCCTTGGGGCCAACGTCCTGACTTTC.

The chain carries TRBV29-1 and TRBJ1-4; 8 positions match TRBD1. Per the germline V gene, CDR1 is SQVTM and CDR2 is ANQGSEA. The CDR3 has 13 amino acids. Unmatched junction bases numbered 4, after V lost 5 bases and J lost 5 bases. CDR3 loop: CSVSRQGNEKLFF. CDR3 in DNA: TGCAGCGTTTCGCGACAGGGGAATGAAAAACTGTTTTTT. The full variable domain, with the rest looked up from reference TRBV29-1 and TRBJ1-4, is SAVISQKPSRDICQRGTSLTIQCQVDSQVTMMFWYRQQPGQSLTLIATANQGSEATYESGFVIDKFPISRPNLTFSTLTVSNMSPEDSSIYLCSVSRQGNEKLFFGSGTQLSVL.

This rearrangement joins TRBV5-1 to TRBJ2-5; the match to TRBD1 covers 7 bases. Losses at the gene ends were 4 bases for V and 5 bases for J; bases not matched to a gene: 14. The CDR3 has 16 residues. Looked up from germline, CDR1 is SGHRS and CDR2 is YFSETQ. Here the CDR3 DNA reads TGCGCCAGCAGCCCCCGACAGGGAAGGGGCTCGGAGACCCAGTACTTC. It is translated as CASSPRQGRGSETQYF.

The V gene is TRBV5-4, the J gene TRBJ1-4, with a possible D match to TRBD1 (5 bases). V gave up 1 base and J gave up 7 bases, with 8 bases separating them. Germline CDR1 reads SGHNT; CDR2 reads YYREEE (reference sequence). The CDR3 covers 13 residues. The CDR3 sequence is CASSLFRAEKLFF. The CDR3 region has the DNA TGTGCCAGCAGCTTGTTCAGGGCTGAAAAACTGTTTTTT.

The CDR3 sequence: CATSSEGQGAYEQYF. In DNA form, the CDR3 reads TGTGCCACCAGCAGTGAGGGACAGGGGGCCTACGAGCAGTACTTC. V and J are TRBV15 and TRBJ2-7, with 11 bases aligning to TRBD1. V lost 3 bases, J lost 2 bases, and 3 bases stayed unmatched. Germline loops: CDR1 LNHNV, CDR2 YYDKDF (reference sequence). There are 15 residues in the CDR3. Looking up the rest from reference TRBV15 and TRBJ2-7 gives the full variable domain: DAMVIQNPRYQVTQFGKPVTLSCSQTLNHNVMYWYQQKSSQAPKLLFHYYDKDFNNEADTPDNFQSRRPNTSFCFLDIRSPGLGDTAMYLCATSSEGQGAYEQYFGPGTRLTVT.

The chain joins TRBV14 to TRBJ2-1, with D possibly TRBD2 on 5 matching bases. CDR1 SGHDN and CDR2 FVKESK come from the germline V gene. The CDR3 is 14 amino acids. Trimming took 1 base from V and 8 from J, leaving 12 bases between them. DNA for the CDR3: TGTGCCAGCAGCCAAGTGTTGGGGAGCCATGAGCAGTTCTTC. This translates into CASSQVLGSHEQFF.

The V call is TRBV28, the J call TRBJ1-1; TRBD1 might be the D (6 bases). The CDR3 has 15 residues. The V end was cut by 5 bases, the J end by 1 base, with 14 bases between. The germline V gene has CDR1 MDHEN and CDR2 SYDVKM. CDR3 bases: TGTGCCAGCAGTAGCCAGGGAGGGGGGAACACTGAAGCTTTCTTT. Amino acids: CASSSQGGGNTEAFF.